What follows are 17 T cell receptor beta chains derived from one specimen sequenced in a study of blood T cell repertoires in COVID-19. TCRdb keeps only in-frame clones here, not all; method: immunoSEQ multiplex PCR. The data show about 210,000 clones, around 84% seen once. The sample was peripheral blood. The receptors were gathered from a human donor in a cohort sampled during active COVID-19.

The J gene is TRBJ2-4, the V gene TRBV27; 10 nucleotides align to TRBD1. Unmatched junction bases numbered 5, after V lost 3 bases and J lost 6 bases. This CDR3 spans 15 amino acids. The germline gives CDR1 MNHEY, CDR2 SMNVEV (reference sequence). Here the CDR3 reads CASSFRGQGRNIQYF. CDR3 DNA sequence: TGTGCCAGCAGTTTCCGGGGACAGGGGAGAAACATTCAGTACTTC.

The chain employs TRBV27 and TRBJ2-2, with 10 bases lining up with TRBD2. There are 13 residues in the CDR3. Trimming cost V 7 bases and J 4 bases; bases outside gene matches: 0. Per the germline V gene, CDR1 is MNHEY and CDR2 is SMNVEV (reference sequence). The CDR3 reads CASKRGGTGELFF. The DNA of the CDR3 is TGTGCCAGCAAGCGGGGGGGCACCGGGGAGCTGTTTTTT.

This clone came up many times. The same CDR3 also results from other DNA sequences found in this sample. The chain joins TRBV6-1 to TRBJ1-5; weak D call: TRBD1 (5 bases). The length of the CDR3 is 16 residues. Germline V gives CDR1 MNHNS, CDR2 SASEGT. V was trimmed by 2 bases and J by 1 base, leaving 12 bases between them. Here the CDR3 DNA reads TGTGCCAGCAGTGAAAGGGGAGGGGCGAGCAATCAGCCCCAGCATTTT. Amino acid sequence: CASSERGGASNQPQHF.

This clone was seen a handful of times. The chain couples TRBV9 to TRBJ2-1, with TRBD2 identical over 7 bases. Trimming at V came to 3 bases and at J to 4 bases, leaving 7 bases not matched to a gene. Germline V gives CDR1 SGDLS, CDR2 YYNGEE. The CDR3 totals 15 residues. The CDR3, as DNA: TGTGCCAGCAGCGCGCCAGCGGGGTCTTACAATGAGCAGTTCTTC. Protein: CASSAPAGSYNEQFF.

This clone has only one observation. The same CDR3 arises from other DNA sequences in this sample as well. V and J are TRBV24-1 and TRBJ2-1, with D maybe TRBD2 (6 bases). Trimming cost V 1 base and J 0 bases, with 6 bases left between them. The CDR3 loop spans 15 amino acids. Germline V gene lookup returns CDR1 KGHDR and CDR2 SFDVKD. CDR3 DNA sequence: TGTGCCACCAGTGATTTCGGGGGCTCCTACAATGAGCAGTTCTTC. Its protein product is CATSDFGGSYNEQFF.

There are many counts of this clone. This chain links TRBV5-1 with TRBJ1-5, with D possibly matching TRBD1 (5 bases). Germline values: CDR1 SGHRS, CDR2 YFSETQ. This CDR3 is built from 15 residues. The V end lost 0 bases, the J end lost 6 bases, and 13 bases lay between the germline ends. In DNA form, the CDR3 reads TGCGCCAGCAGCTTGGTTGCAGGGTCGGGTCAGCCCCAGCATTTT. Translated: CASSLVAGSGQPQHF.

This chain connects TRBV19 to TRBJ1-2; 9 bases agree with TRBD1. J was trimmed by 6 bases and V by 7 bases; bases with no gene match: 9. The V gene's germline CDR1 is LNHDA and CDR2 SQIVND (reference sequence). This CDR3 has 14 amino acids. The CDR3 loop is CASNSRTGAHGYTF. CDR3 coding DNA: TGTGCCAGTAATTCCCGGACAGGGGCCCATGGCTACACCTTC. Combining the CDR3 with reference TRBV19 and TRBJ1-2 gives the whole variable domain DGGITQSPKYLFRKEGQNVTLSCEQNLNHDAMYWYRQDPGQGLRLIYYSQIVNDFQKGDIAEGYSVSREKKESFPLTVTSAQKNPTAFYLCASNSRTGAHGYTFGSGTRLTVV.

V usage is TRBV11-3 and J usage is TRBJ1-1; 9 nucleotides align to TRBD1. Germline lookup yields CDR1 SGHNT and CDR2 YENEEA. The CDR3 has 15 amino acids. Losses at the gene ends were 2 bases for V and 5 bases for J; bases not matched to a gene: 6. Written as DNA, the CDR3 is TGTGCCAGCAGCTTAAGGGGACAGGGCACTACTGAAGCTTTCTTT. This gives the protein CASSLRGQGTTEAFF.

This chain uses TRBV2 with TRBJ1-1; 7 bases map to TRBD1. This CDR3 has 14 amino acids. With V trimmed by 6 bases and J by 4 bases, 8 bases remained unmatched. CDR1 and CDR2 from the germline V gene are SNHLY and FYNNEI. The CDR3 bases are TGTGCCAGCAGATACGACAGGGTGGGCACTGAAGCTTTCTTT. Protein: CASRYDRVGTEAFF.

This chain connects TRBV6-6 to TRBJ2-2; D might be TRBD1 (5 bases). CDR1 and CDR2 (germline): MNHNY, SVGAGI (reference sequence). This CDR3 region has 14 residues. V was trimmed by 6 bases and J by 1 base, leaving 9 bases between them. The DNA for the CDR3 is TGTGCCAGCAGACCGACAGAGAACACCGGGGAGCTGTTTTTT. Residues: CASRPTENTGELFF.

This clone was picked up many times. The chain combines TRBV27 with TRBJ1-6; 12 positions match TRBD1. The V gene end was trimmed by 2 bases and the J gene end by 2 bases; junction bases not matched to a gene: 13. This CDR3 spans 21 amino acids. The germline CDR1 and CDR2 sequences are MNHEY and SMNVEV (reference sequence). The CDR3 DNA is TGTGCCAGCAGTTTACGACACCTTTCCGGGACAGGGGGCGCCTATAATTCACCCCTCCACTTT. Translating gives CASSLRHLSGTGGAYNSPLHF.

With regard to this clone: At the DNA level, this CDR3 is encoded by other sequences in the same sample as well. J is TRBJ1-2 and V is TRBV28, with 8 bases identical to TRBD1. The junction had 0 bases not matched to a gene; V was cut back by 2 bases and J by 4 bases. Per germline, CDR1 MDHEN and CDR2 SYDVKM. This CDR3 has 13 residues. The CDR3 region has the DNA TGTGCCAGCAGTTTACAGGGGGCCTATGGCTACACCTTC. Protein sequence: CASSLQGAYGYTF.

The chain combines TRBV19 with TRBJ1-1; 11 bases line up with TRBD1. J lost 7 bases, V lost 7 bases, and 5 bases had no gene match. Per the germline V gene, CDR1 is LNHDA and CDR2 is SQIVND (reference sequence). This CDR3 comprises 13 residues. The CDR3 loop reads CASTRTGGYEAFF. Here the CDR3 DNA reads TGTGCCAGTACACGGACAGGGGGCTATGAAGCTTTCTTT.

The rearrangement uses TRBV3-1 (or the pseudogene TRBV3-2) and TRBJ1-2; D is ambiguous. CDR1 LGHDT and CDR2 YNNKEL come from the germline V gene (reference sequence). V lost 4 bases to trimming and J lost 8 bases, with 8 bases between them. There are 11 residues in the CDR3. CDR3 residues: CASSREEGYTF. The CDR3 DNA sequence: TGTGCCAGCAGCCGGGAGGAAGGCTACACCTTC.

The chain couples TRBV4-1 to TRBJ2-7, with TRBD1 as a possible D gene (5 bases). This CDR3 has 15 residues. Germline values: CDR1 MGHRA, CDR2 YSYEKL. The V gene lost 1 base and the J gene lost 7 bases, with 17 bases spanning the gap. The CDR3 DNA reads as TGCGCCAGCAGCCAAGTGGCCAGCAGGGTCGAGGAGCAGTACTTC. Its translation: CASSQVASRVEEQYF.

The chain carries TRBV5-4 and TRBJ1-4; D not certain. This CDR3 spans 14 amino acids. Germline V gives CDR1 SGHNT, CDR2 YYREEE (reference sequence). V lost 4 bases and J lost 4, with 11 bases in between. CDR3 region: CASSGQARNEKLFF. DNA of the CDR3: TGTGCCAGCAGCGGGCAAGCCCGTAATGAAAAACTGTTTTTT.

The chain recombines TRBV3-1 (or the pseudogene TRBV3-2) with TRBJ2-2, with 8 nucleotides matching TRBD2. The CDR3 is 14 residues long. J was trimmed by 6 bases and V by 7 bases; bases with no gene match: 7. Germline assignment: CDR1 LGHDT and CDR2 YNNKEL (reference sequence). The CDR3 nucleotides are TGTGCCAGCAACCTAGCGGGTCATTCCGGGGAGCTGTTTTTT. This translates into CASNLAGHSGELFF.